The sequence of this T cell receptor beta chain was determined in a study of identical twins. This clonotype showed up just a few times. From the 5' RACE reads, TCRdb called clonotypes with MiXCR, one entry per CDR3 protein. The sample holds roughly 250,000 distinct CDR3 sequences, 5.5% to 7% seen once. V lost 5 bases to trimming and J lost 3 bases, with 7 bases between them. In germline, CDR1 is SGHAT, CDR2 FQNNGV. The CDR3 is made up of 13 amino acids. The same specimen was also included in a second study, on yellow fever vaccine responses in identical twins.

The specimen was memory (CD45RO+) T cells sorted from blood. The receptor was derived from a woman under 30 in good health. The J gene is TRBJ2-2, the V gene TRBV11-2; no firm D call. The CDR3 protein is CASSVGYTGELFF. CDR3 in DNA: TGTGCCAGCAGCGTGGGCTACACCGGGGAGCTGTTTTTT.